At least ten counts were recorded for the clone carrying this TCR beta chain. The antigen remains unidentified. Methods used by the authors: To classify distant metastasis in papillary thyroid cancer, a model was built from CDR3 differences across clinicopathological groups. TCRdb reprocessed the PCR reads using MiXCR. It is TCRdb's table, rather than the study itself, that gives the V and J calls and clone size. Here the sample spans roughly 44,000 clones, roughly a quarter being singletons. This sample is part of a study of metastatic and nonmetastatic thyroid tumors. The study, taken as a whole, reports: Malignant thyroid tumors reportedly exceeded benign nodules significantly in TCR beta diversity, with the difference appearing in blood and tumor.

Treatment of any kind had been given to no patient before thyroid surgery. CDR3 length: 15 amino acids. The V gene end was trimmed by 4 bases and the J gene end by 0 bases; junction bases not matched to a gene: 3. Germline V gives CDR1 LNHNV, CDR2 YYDKDF (reference sequence). Sequenced material: tumor tissue. The TCR comes from a female donor with papillary thyroid cancer or a benign thyroid nodule (not recorded which). Some clones in this sample may be carry-over from other donors' samples. This chain links TRBV15 with TRBJ1-2; 9 bases are shared with TRBD1. CDR3 sequence: CATSIGTGPNYGYTF. The CDR3 region has the DNA TGTGCCACCAGCATCGGGACAGGGCCTAACTATGGCTACACCTTC.